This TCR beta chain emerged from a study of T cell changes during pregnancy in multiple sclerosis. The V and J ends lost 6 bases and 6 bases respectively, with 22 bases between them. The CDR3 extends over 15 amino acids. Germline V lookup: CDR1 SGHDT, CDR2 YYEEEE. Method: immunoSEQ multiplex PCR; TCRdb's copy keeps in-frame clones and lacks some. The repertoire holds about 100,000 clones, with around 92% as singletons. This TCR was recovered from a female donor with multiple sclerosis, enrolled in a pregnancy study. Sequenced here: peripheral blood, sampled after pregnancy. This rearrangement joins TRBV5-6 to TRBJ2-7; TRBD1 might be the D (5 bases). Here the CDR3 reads CASTHSQVLRREQYF. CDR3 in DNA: TGTGCCAGCACACATTCACAGGTTCTTCGTCGCGAGCAGTACTTC. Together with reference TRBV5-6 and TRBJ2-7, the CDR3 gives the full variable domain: DAGVTQSPTHLIKTRGQQVTLRCSPKSGHDTVSWYQQALGQGPQFIFQYYEEEERQRGNFPDRFSGHQFPNYSSELNVNALLLGDSALYLCASTHSQVLRREQYFGPGTRLTVT.